These 16 T cell receptor beta chains came from one sample sequenced in a study of blood T cells in healthy people across ages. Then a second PCR, running roughly 7 to 11 cycles, was carried out with a sample-barcoded 5' primer and a J-beta primer mix. One entry per CDR3 protein, called by TCRdb with MiXCR from the 5' RACE reads. The sample contains some 930,000 distinct CDR3 sequences, roughly 28% of which appear only once. Separately, the same data were catalogued under a study of T cells of mothers and their children.

Input material: blood. The receptors derive from a woman in her forties in good health.

The chain carries TRBV20-1 and TRBJ2-5; the D gene is possibly TRBD1 (7 bases). The J call is in doubt because the DNA end fits TRBJ2-1 better. This CDR3 contains 12 residues. Per germline, CDR1 DFQATT and CDR2 SNEGSKA (reference sequence). DNA of the CDR3: TGCAGTGCTAGTCAGGGGGGAGAGACCCAGTTCTTC. Translated, it gives CSASQGGETQFF.

There are many counts of this clonotype. The V gene is TRBV29-1, the J gene TRBJ1-1; no firm D call. This CDR3 is 12 amino acids long. Germline V CDR1 and CDR2: SQVTM, ANQGSEA. V dropped 4 bases and J dropped 2 bases, with 8 bases sitting between them. CDR3 amino acids: CSVVVGNTEAFF. The CDR3 bases are TGCAGCGTTGTGGTGGGAAACACTGAAGCTTTCTTT.

Concerning this clonotype itself: A much larger clone lies a single base off, so this may be a read error. The chain joins TRBV11-2 to TRBJ2-5; perhaps TRBD1 as D (6 bases). Germline CDR1 is SGHAT and CDR2 is FQNNGV. The CDR3 consists of 15 residues. The CDR3 DNA sequence: TGTGCCGGCAGCTTAGTCACAGGGTTCGGCAATGAGCAGTACTTC. It encodes CAGSLVTGFGNEQYF. The full variable domain, in which reference TRBV11-2 and TRBJ2-5 provide the parts outside the CDR3, is EAGVAQSPRYKIIEKRQSVAFWCNPISGHATLYWYQQILGQGPKLLIQFQNNGVVDDSQLPKDRFSAERLKGVDSTLKIQPAKLEDSAVYLCAGSLVTGFGNEQYFGPGTRLLVL.

This clonotype has only a few counts. The chain combines TRBV12-3 or TRBV12-4 with TRBJ2-5; 10 bases align to TRBD1. This CDR3 has 14 residues. Trimming took 4 bases from V and 8 from J; bases not matched to a gene: 7. The CDR3 loop reads CASSSTGGGYTQYF. The CDR3 nucleotides are TGTGCCAGCAGTTCGACAGGGGGCGGGTATACCCAGTACTTC.

This chain connects TRBV21-1 to TRBJ1-2. TRBV21-1 is annotated as a pseudogene. The CDR3 is 15 residues long. The CDR3 here is CASSSTQGGPYGYTF. The DNA of the CDR3 is TGTGCCAGCAGCAGTACCCAGGGAGGACCCTATGGCTACACCTTC.

About this clonotype: A single base separates this from a much larger clone, so it may be a read error. V and J are TRBV7-2 and TRBJ2-5, with D maybe TRBD2 (6 bases). Germline CDR1 and CDR2: SGHTA and FQGNSA. CDR3 size: 15 residues. The CDR3 bases are TGTGTCAGCAGCTTGGCGGGGTTATACCAAGAGACCCAGTACTTC. Its protein is CVSSLAGLYQETQYF.

This clonotype was seen at least ten times. This chain connects TRBV20-1 to TRBJ2-7; TRBD2 aligns across 9 bases. CDR1 and CDR2 (germline): DFQATT, SNEGSKA (reference sequence). The CDR3 is 14 amino acids. The junction had 5 bases not matched to a gene; V was cut back by 1 base and J by 4 bases. DNA of the CDR3: TGCAGTGCTAGAGCCGGGACTAGCTCTTACGAGCAGTACTTC. This sequence encodes CSARAGTSSYEQYF.

The chain has TRBV7-2 and TRBJ1-5; D not certain. The CDR3 consists of 14 residues. Trimming stripped 0 bases from V and 9 bases from J, with 12 bases between. The V gene's germline CDR1 is SGHTA and CDR2 FQGNSA. Here the CDR3 DNA reads TGTGCCAGCAGCTTAGCAGGTCCCCAGCGGCCCCAGCATTTT. This gives the protein CASSLAGPQRPQHF.

V gene TRBV7-6 combines with J gene TRBJ2-5; 8 nucleotides match TRBD1. The CDR3 sequence is 16 residues long. In germline, CDR1 is SGHVS, CDR2 FNYEAQ. The ends lost 2 bases at V and 11 bases at J; junction bases unmatched: 16. The DNA for the CDR3 is TGTGCCAGCAGCTTAACCGGGGCAGGGGGCGTAGTGGGGCAGTACTTC. It codes for CASSLTGAGGVVGQYF. Looking up the rest from reference TRBV7-6 and TRBJ2-5 gives the full variable domain: GAGVSQSPRYKVTKRGQDVALRCDPISGHVSLYWYRQALGQGPEFLTYFNYEAQQDKSGLPNDRFSAERPEGSISTLTIQRTEQRDSAMYRCASSLTGAGGVVGQYFGPGTRLLVL.

The table lists this clonotype with many counts. The rearrangement joins TRBV7-2 to TRBJ2-7, with D possibly being TRBD1 or TRBD2 (8 bases each). The CDR3 spans 15 residues. Germline loops: CDR1 SGHTA, CDR2 FQGNSA. The V end lost 4 bases, the J end lost 3 bases, and 16 bases lay between the germline ends. CDR3 DNA: TGTGCCAGCAGCTCAGGGGGCGGGGGGAGCTACGAGCAGTACTTC. Translated, it gives CASSSGGGGSYEQYF.

V usage is TRBV20-1 and J usage is TRBJ1-1; D gene unclear. This CDR3 has 15 residues. Germline V gene lookup returns CDR1 DFQATT and CDR2 SNEGSKA (reference sequence). Trimming shortened V by 3 bases and J by 8 bases, and 22 bases separated the two germline ends. The CDR3: CSARAARHTPVEAFF. The CDR3 bases are TGCAGTGCTAGGGCCGCGAGACACACGCCAGTAGAAGCTTTCTTT.

This clonotype was recorded many times. The chain recombines TRBV29-1 with TRBJ2-7; D is undetermined. Between the trimmed V and J ends, which lost 5 bases and 2 bases, there was a span of 16 bases. Germline V lookup: CDR1 SQVTM, CDR2 ANQGSEA. This CDR3 is 14 amino acids long. The CDR3 sequence: CSVLGQAAPYEQYF. The DNA of the CDR3 is TGCAGCGTTCTCGGGCAGGCGGCCCCCTACGAGCAGTACTTC.

This clonotype has more than one count but fewer than ten. The chain links TRBV2 to TRBJ1-5, with D maybe TRBD1 (5 bases). Germline CDR1 reads SNHLY; CDR2 reads FYNNEI. V was cut by 1 base and J by 6 bases, with 13 bases left in between. This CDR3 is built from 15 residues. CDR3 sequence reads: CASSEGVEGVQPQHF. The CDR3 nucleotides read TGTGCCAGCAGTGAAGGGGTTGAAGGGGTTCAGCCCCAGCATTTT.

As regards this clonotype: A read error is possible here, since a much larger clone lies one base away. The chain carries TRBV29-1 and TRBJ1-2; no firm D call. V was pared by 6 bases and J by 0 bases, with 14 bases between. The CDR3 length is 14 residues. In germline, CDR1 is SQVTM, CDR2 ANQGSEA. The CDR3 region is CSVCGERANYGYTF. Written as DNA, the CDR3 is TGCAGCGTGTGCGGGGAACGGGCTAACTATGGCTACACCTTC.

This clonotype was detected a few times. At one boundary the junction diverges from the germline segment, which might be a read error. The chain is built from TRBV6-1 and TRBJ2-6; TRBD1 or TRBD2 may be the D gene (5 bases each). Germline assignment: CDR1 MNHNS and CDR2 SASEGT. This CDR3 comprises 17 residues. The CDR3 DNA follows: TGTGCCAGCAGTGAAGGAGTTCTAGCATCTGGGGCCGACGTCCTGACTTTC. Translating it yields CASSEGVLASGADVLTF.

The CDR3 sequence: CASMSLGDTQYF. The CDR3 nucleotides read TGTGCCAGCATGTCTTTGGGAGATACGCAGTATTTT. The chain is built from TRBV28 and TRBJ2-3; no firm D call. The ends were cut back, 7 bases at V and 5 bases at J, with 10 bases in the middle. The length of the CDR3 is 12 residues. CDR1 and CDR2 from the germline V gene are MDHEN and SYDVKM.